This T cell receptor (beta chain) was profiled in a study of identical twins (dated by TCRdb to about 2016). For the wider study: The study deep-sequenced TCR alpha and beta repertoires from monozygotic twins, unrelated adults of various ages and cord blood to test whether fetal clonotypes persist. To rule out contamination, the twin experiments were replicated at different times with different library preparation protocols.

On this clonotype itself: Its target antigen remains unknown. No base-level quality is on record; no much larger clone is a single base apart.

All donors were healthy Caucasians. The twin cohort comprised three pairs of female monozygotic twins, all aged roughly 18 to 30 years. Miltenyi CD45RO+ enrichment and human naive T-cell isolation kits were used to isolate memory (CD45RO+) and naive T cells from PBMC. Relative to germline, V is 7 bases shorter and J is 3 bases shorter, with 17 bases between their ends. Via the germline V gene, CDR1 is SGHRS and CDR2 YFSETQ. The CDR3 numbers 15 residues from cysteine through phenylalanine. Only the CDR3 part of the read is kept: 45 bases, read in frame from the first base. Overall study outcomes, separate from this receptor: Out-of-frame TCR alpha sequences shared between twins showed an excess of low generation-probability sequences compared with coincidental sharing between unrelated individuals. Because the same donors could not be followed over many years, the conclusions relied on cross-sectional statistical analysis. Invariant T cells such as MAIT and iNKT could partly confound zero-insertion analyses, though diverse VJ usage argued against this for most clonotypes. The excess sharing between twins in beta out-of-frame sequences was weaker because fewer shared sequences reduced the signal-to-noise ratio. In monozygotic twins, out-of-frame TCR alpha sharing was systematically underestimated by recombination models, although the models agreed with sharing between unrelated individuals. Abundant cord blood beta clonotypes carried fewer insertions; young adult naive repertoires showed a weaker similar trend, while memory repertoires showed none.

Receptor libraries were prepared by 5' RACE. Sequencer: Illumina HiSeq 2000. Template switching introduced a universal primer binding site; the final cDNA contained a unique molecular identifier, enabling accurate counting of TCR cDNA molecules. Specific primers in the conserved constant-segment region were used to synthesize first-strand cDNA for the TCR alpha and beta chains. Each cDNA library was double barcoded, with a SMART-Mk sample barcode plus Illumina barcodes, to control for contamination. TruSeq adapter sequences along with Illumina sample barcodes were introduced in two successive PCR steps. The TCR alpha and beta cDNA libraries were sequenced on the Illumina HiSeq platform using custom primers. In the source study's methods: MiGEC was used to process raw reads and extract unique molecular identifiers, and MiXCR was used to find CDR3 positions. Recombination models were inferred per individual with the repgenHMM and IGoR tools using an EM algorithm. Shared clonotype analysis was performed with the tcR package in R, normalizing sharing by the product of cloneset sizes. Out-of-frame nonproductive sequences were analyzed to study raw recombination free of thymic and clonal selection effects. TCRdb reprocessed the public reads (quality trimming at Q25 with fastp, clone calling with MiXCR) and kept in-frame beta chains. Each entry merges the rows of one CDR3 protein and shows their most common DNA and genes. These V and J calls derive from TCRdb rather than the authors' analysis. Across this sample there are under 250,000 distinct CDR3 sequences, with 10% to 15% seen only once. About 4.1% of the sample lies in the top ten.

This same sample was also part of a study on yellow fever vaccine responses in identical twins. The other study reports the following: According to the authors, in identical twins the way T cells responded to vaccination appeared partly convergent and partly personalized. In the study, vaccine-responding T cell clones were precisely tracked in identical twins.

Sequencing was carried out using memory (CD45RO+) T cells sorted from blood. The cell subset or site label for this specimen denotes: CD45RO+ enriched T cells. The chain couples TRBV5-1 to TRBJ2-4, with a weak D call of TRBD2 (7 bases match). The receptor was isolated from a woman aged 18-35 years in good health. The DNA is as follows: TGCGCCAGCCGCGATTTAGGGGGGGTCAAAAACATTCAGTACTTC. Its translation reads: CASRDLGGVKNIQYF.